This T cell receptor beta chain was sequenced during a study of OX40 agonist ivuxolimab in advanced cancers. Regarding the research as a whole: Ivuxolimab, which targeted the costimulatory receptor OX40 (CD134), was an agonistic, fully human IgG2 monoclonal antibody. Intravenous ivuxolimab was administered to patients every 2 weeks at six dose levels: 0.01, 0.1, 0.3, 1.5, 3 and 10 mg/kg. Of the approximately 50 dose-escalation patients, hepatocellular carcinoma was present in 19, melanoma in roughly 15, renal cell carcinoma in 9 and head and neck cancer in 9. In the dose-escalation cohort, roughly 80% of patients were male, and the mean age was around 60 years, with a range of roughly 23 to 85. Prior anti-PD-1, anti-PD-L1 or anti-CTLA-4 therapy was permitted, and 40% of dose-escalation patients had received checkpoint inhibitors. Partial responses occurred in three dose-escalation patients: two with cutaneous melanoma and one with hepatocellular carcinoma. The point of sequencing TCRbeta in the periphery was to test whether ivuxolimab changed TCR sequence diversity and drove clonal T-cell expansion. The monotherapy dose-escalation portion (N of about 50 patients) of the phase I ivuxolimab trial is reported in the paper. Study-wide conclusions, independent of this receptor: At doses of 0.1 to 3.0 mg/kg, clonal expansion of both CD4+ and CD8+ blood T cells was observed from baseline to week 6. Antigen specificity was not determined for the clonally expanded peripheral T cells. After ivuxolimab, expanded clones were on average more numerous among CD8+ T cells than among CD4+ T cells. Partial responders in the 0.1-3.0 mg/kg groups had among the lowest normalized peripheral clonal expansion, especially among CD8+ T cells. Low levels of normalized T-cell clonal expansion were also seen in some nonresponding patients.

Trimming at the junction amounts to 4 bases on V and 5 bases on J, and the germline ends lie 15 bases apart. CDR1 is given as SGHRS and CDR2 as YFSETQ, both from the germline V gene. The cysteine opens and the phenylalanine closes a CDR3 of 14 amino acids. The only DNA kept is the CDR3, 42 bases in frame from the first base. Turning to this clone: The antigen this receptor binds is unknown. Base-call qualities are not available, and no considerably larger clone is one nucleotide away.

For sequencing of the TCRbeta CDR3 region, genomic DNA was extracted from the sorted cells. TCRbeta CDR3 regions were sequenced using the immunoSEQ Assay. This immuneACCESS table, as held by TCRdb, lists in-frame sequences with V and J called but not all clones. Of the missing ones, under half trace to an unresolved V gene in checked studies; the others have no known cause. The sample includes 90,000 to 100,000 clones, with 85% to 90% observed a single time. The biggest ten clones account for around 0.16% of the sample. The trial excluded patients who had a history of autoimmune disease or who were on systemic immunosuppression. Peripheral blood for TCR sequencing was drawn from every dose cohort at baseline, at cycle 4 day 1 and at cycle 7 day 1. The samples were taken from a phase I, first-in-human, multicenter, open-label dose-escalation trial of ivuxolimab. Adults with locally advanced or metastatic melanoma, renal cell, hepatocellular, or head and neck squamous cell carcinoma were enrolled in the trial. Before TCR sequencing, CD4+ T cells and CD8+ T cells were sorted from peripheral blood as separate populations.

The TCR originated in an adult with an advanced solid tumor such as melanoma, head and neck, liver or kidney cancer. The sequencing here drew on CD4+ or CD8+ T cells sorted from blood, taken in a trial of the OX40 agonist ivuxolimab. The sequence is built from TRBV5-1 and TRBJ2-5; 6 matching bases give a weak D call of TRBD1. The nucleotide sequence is TGCGCCAGCAGCACGTCACAGGGATCGGAGACCCAGTACTTC. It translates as CASSTSQGSETQYF. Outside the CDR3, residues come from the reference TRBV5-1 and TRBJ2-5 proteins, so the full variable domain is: KAGVTQTPRYLIKTRGQQVTLSCSPISGHRSVSWYQQTPGQGLQFLFEYFSETQRNKGNFPGRFSGRQFSNSRSEMNVSTLELGDSALYLCASSTSQGSETQYFGPGTRLLVL.